This T cell receptor beta chain stems from a study of control samples from healthy donors and cancer patients. Trimming took off 5 bases at V and 2 bases at J, with 1 base between the two ends. From germline, CDR1 is MNHEY and CDR2 SVGAGI. The CDR3 has 12 amino acids. This clone was counted only a few times. The repertoire was sequenced with immunoSEQ multiplex PCR; TCRdb's copy has only in-frame clones and lacks some. The table lists more than 95,000 clones, around 90% of them singletons. The genes are TRBV6-5 and TRBJ1-6; no reliable D call. The source of this sequence is a man between 35 and 55 years old in good health. Sequencing was done on a sample of blood. The DNA for the CDR3 is TGTGCCAGCAGTACCTATAATTCACCCCTCCACTTT. Translated, it gives CASSTYNSPLHF.